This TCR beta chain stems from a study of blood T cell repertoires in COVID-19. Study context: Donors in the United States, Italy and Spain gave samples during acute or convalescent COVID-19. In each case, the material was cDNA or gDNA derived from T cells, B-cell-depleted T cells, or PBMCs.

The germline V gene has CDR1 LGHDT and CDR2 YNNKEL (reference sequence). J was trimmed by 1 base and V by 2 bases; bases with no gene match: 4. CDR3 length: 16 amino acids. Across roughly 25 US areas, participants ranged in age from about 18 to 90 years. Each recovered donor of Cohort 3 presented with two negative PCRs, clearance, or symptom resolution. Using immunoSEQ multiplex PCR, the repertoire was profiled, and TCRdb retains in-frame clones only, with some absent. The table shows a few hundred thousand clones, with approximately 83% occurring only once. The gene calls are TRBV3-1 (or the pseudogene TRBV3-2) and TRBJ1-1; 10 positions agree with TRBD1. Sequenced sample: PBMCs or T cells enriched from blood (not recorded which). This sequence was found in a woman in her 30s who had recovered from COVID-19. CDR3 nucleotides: TGTGCCAGCAGCCAAAGGGACAGGGGCCAGAACACTGAAGCTTTCTTT. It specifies CASSQRDRGQNTEAFF.